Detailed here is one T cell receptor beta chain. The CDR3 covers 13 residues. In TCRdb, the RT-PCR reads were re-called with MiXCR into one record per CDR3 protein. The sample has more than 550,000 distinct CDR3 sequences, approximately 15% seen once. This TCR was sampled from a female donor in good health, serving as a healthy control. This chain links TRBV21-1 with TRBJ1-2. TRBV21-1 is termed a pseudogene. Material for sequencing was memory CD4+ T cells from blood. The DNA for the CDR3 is TGTGCCAGCAGCAAAGAGAGGGATTCCGGCTACACCTTC. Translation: CASSKERDSGYTF.